The 15 T cell receptor beta chains presented below share a single source sample, sequenced in a study of blood T cell repertoires in COVID-19 (dated by TCRdb to the early 2020s). The library was prepared using the immunoSEQ multiplex PCR assay. TCRdb provides this immuneACCESS table in a form limited to in-frame rearrangements. Some clones are lacking; in checked studies, under half of them reflect an unresolved V gene, and why the rest are absent is not known. Here the sample has some 360,000 clones; 89% occur a single time. The top ten clones comprise 3.5% to 4% of the sample. Sequences were obtained from peripheral blood. Receptor source: a woman aged 55-69 years with COVID-19, enrolled during active disease.

The V call is TRBV5-1, the J call TRBJ2-3; D is unresolved. V was pared by 3 bases and J by 0 bases, with 11 bases between. Germline-derived CDR1 and CDR2 are SGHRS and YFSETQ. The CDR3 is 15 amino acids. The CDR3 sequence is CASSYQRTSTDTQYF. Written as DNA, the CDR3 is TGCGCCAGCAGCTATCAGCGTACTAGCACAGATACGCAGTATTTT. The whole variable domain, remainder taken from reference TRBV5-1 and TRBJ2-3, is KAGVTQTPRYLIKTRGQQVTLSCSPISGHRSVSWYQQTPGQGLQFLFEYFSETQRNKGNFPGRFSGRQFSNSRSEMNVSTLELGDSALYLCASSYQRTSTDTQYFGPGTRLTVL.

The J gene is TRBJ1-6, the V gene TRBV5-6, with D possibly matching TRBD1 (5 bases). This CDR3 is built from 16 residues. CDR1 SGHDT and CDR2 YYEEEE come from the germline V gene. V dropped 4 bases and J dropped 1 base, with 12 bases sitting between them. The CDR3 region is CASSLRASSYNSPLHF. In nucleotides, the CDR3 is TGTGCCAGCAGCCTCAGGGCGAGTTCCTATAATTCACCCCTCCACTTT.

With regard to this clone: The missing conserved phenylalanine or tryptophan at the end of this CDR3 makes a read error likely. It is unclear where the CDR3 begins or ends on the DNA, so no DNA is shown, and the CDR3 is as TCRdb lists it. The chain has TRBV6-6 and TRBJ1-3; TRBD1 reflects the table's D call only, with no check against the DNA. Germline CDR1 and CDR2: MNHNY and SVGAGI (reference sequence). The CDR3 spans 11 amino acids, including both terminal residues. The CDR3 region is CASRGTGGLSP.

The chain uses TRBV7-2 and TRBJ1-1, with D possibly matching TRBD1 (6 bases). CDR1 and CDR2 from the germline V gene are SGHTA and FQGNSA. The CDR3 consists of 13 residues. V lost 7 bases and J 0 bases, leaving 9 bases between the germline ends. The CDR3 DNA reads as TGTGCCAGCAAAGGGGGAATGAACACTGAAGCTTTCTTT. Amino acids: CASKGGMNTEAFF.

This chain links TRBV10-1 with TRBJ2-1; TRBD2 matches 7 bases. This CDR3 is 16 amino acids long. Looked up from germline, CDR1 is WNHNN and CDR2 is SYGVQD (reference sequence). Trimming cost V 2 bases and J 5 bases; bases outside gene matches: 9. The CDR3 DNA reads TGCGCCAGCAGTGAGGGGTTCCAGCGGGGTAACAATGAGCAGTTCTTC. Translation gives CASSEGFQRGNNEQFF.

The chain recombines TRBV18 with TRBJ2-5, with D tentatively TRBD2 (6 bases). V lost 3 bases, J lost 0 bases, and 14 bases lay in between. Germline CDR1 is KGHSH and CDR2 is LQKENI. CDR3 length: 16 amino acids. CDR3 loop: CASSPLGLGYQETQYF. The CDR3 DNA follows: TGTGCCAGCTCACCCCTGGGACTCGGCTACCAAGAGACCCAGTACTTC.

The chain links TRBV7-8 to TRBJ1-2; 10 bases fit TRBD1. The CDR3 has 16 residues. Trimming took 3 bases from V and 7 from J; bases not matched to a gene: 11. Germline V lookup: CDR1 SGHVS, CDR2 FQNEAQ. The CDR3 spells CASSFPGDRGSGGYTF. In DNA form, the CDR3 reads TGTGCCAGCAGCTTCCCGGGGGACAGGGGATCGGGTGGCTACACCTTC.

J is TRBJ1-4 and V is TRBV5-1; 8 nucleotides line up with TRBD1. The CDR3 contains 17 residues. CDR1 is SGHRS, CDR2 YFSETQ, per germline. Trimming at V came to 4 bases and at J to 4 bases, leaving 12 bases not matched to a gene. Here the CDR3 DNA reads TGCGCCAGCAGCCACGGACAGGGTTCTCGTGGTAATGAAAAACTGTTTTTT. Residues: CASSHGQGSRGNEKLFF.

The V call is TRBV29-1, the J call TRBJ1-5; TRBD1 is a possible D gene (5 bases). This CDR3 is 13 amino acids long. V was pared by 8 bases and J by 7 bases, with 18 bases between. Germline-derived CDR1 and CDR2 are SQVTM and ANQGSEA. As DNA, the CDR3 is TGCAGCTTCACAGGTCCCCTGGGGCAGCCCCAGCATTTT. Translation: CSFTGPLGQPQHF.

The chain has TRBV5-1 and TRBJ1-1, with 8 bases that match TRBD1. With 0 bases clipped from V and 0 bases from J, the junction kept 7 bases outside the gene matches. The CDR3 sequence is 17 residues long. Germline lookup yields CDR1 SGHRS and CDR2 YFSETQ. CDR3 in DNA: TGCGCCAGCAGCTTGGCCTTAGTACAGGGGGTGAACACTGAAGCTTTCTTT. The encoded protein is CASSLALVQGVNTEAFF.

In its sample, this clone was seen once. The J gene is TRBJ1-4, the V gene TRBV28; D is perhaps TRBD1 (6 bases). CDR3 length equals 15 residues. The V and J ends lost 7 bases and 12 bases respectively, with 24 bases between them. Germline CDR1 and CDR2: MDHEN and SYDVKM. CDR3 nucleotides: TGTGCCAGCACCCTAACCGGGACACTCCGTAGTGAACTGTTTTTT. Its translation is CASTLTGTLRSELFF. Looking up the rest from reference TRBV28 and TRBJ1-4 gives the full variable domain: DVKVTQSSRYLVKRTGEKVFLECVQDMDHENMFWYRQDPGLGLRLIYFSYDVKMKEKGDIPEGYSVSREKKERFSLILESASTNQTSMYLCASTLTGTLRSELFFGSGTQLSVL.

This chain uses TRBV14 with TRBJ2-2; tentatively, D is TRBD2 (6 bases). Germline-derived CDR1 and CDR2 are SGHDN and FVKESK. The CDR3 consists of 17 residues. V was clipped by 5 bases and J by 3 bases, with 19 bases between them. CDR3 nucleotides: TGTGCCAGCAGCAGCAACCGGGAGCATCATCACACCGGGGAGCTGTTTTTT. Protein sequence: CASSSNREHHHTGELFF.

This clone has a single count. The chain links TRBV19 to TRBJ2-5; 8 positions match TRBD2. The CDR3 totals 13 residues. V shed 5 bases and J 5 bases; nucleotides not matched to a gene: 4. Germline V gene data show CDR1 as LNHDA and CDR2 as SQIVND (reference sequence). CDR3 in amino acids: CASSGGGRETQYF. The CDR3, as DNA: TGTGCCAGTAGTGGCGGGGGGCGGGAGACCCAGTACTTC.

In the case of this clone: Compared with germline, one end of the junction differs, possibly owing to a read error. The rearrangement joins TRBV6-5 to TRBJ2-7; 10 bases map to TRBD1. In germline, CDR1 is MNHEY, CDR2 SVGAGI. The CDR3 extends over 14 amino acids. The CDR3 sequence is CAGSKGQGWSEQYF. The CDR3, as DNA: TGTGCCGGCAGTAAGGGACAGGGGTGGTCCGAGCAGTACTTC.

This clone was detected once. The chain employs TRBV6-1 and TRBJ1-2; 8 bases fit TRBD1. Germline V gene sequence: CDR1 MNHNS, CDR2 SASEGT. CDR3 length: 15 residues. V gave up 3 bases and J gave up 4 bases; unmatched junction bases: 7. Here the CDR3 reads CASSDDRGFSYGYTF. The CDR3, as DNA: TGTGCCAGCAGTGATGACAGGGGATTCAGCTATGGCTACACCTTC.